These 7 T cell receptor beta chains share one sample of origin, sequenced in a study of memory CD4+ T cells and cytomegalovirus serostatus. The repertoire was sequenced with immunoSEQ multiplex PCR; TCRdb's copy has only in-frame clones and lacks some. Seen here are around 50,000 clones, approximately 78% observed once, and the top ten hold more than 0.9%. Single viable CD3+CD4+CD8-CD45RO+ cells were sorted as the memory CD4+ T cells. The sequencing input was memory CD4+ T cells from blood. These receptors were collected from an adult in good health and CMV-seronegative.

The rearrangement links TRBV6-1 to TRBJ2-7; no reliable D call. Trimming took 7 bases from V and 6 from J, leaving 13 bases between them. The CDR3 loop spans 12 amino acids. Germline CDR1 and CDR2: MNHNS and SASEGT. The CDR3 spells CASNLNFPEQYF. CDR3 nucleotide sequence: TGTGCCAGCAATCTCAATTTCCCCGAGCAGTACTTC.

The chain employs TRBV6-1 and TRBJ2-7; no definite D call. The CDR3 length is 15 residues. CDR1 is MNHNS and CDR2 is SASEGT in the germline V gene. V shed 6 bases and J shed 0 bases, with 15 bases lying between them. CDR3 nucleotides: TGTGCCAGCAGAGTTCGGGCCGCGAGCTCCTACGAGCAGTACTTC. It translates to CASRVRAASSYEQYF.

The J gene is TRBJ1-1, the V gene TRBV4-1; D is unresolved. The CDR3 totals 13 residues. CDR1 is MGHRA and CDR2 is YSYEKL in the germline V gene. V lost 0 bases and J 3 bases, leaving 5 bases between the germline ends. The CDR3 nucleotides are TGCGCCAGCAGCCAAGATCGGGACACTGAAGCTTTCTTT. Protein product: CASSQDRDTEAFF.

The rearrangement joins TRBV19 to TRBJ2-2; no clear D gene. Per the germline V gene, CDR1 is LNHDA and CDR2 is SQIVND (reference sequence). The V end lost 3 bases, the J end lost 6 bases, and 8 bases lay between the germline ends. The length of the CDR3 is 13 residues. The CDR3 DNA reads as TGTGCCAGTAGTATGAAACGTGCCGGGGAGCTGTTTTTT. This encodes CASSMKRAGELFF.

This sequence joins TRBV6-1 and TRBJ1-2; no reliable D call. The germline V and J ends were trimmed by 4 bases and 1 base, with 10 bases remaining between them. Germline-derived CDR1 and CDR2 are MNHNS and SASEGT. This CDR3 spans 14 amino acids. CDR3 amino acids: CASSARQVNYGYTF. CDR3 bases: TGTGCCAGCAGTGCTCGGCAGGTTAACTATGGCTACACCTTC.

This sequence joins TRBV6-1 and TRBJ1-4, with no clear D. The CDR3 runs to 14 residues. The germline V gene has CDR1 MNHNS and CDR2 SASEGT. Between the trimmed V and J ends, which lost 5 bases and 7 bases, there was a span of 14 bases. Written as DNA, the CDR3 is TGTGCCAGCAGTAAAGACCCAAGGCCTGAAAAACTGTTTTTT. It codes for CASSKDPRPEKLFF.

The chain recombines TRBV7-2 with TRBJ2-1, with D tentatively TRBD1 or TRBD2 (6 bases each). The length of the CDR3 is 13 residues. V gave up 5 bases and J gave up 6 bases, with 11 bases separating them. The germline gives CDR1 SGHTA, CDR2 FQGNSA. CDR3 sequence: CASSRRGANEQFF. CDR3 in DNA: TGTGCCAGCAGCAGAAGGGGGGCCAATGAGCAGTTCTTC.